This T cell receptor (beta chain) was recovered during a study of blood T cell repertoires in COVID-19. Repertoires were generated with immunoSEQ multiplex PCR, while TCRdb's copy carries only in-frame clones and drops some. The repertoire holds about 370,000 clones, with 80% to 90% as singletons. This sequence was found in a man younger than 35 who had recovered from COVID-19. The sample comprised PBMCs or T cells enriched from blood (not recorded which).

CDR3 in amino acids: CASSAIRGNSGANVLTF. The CDR3 coding sequence is TGTGCCAGTAGTGCAATCAGGGGAAACTCTGGGGCCAACGTCCTGACTTTC. V is TRBV19 and J is TRBJ2-6; tentatively, D is TRBD1 (6 bases). Looked up from germline, CDR1 is LNHDA and CDR2 is SQIVND (reference sequence). The CDR3 contains 17 residues. Trimming removed 5 bases from V and 0 bases from J, with 14 bases in between.